Below are 8 T cell receptor beta chains sequenced from a single sample in a study of identical twins. TCRdb re-derived calls from the 5' RACE reads in MiXCR, one entry per CDR3 protein. The table has about 500,000 distinct CDR3 sequences, approximately 14% seen once; the top ten hold about 0.97%. This sample also belongs to another study, concerning yellow fever vaccine responses in identical twins.

Sequencing was carried out using CD4+ T cells sorted from blood. These receptor sequences come from a woman in her late teens or twenties in good health.

The table lists this clonotype with a few counts. The rearrangement joins TRBV30 to TRBJ1-4; 10 nucleotides line up with TRBD1. The CDR3 length is 15 residues. Germline V gives CDR1 GTSNPN, CDR2 SVGIG (reference sequence). V shed 2 bases, J shed 6 bases, and the junction held 6 bases outside the gene matches. CDR3 loop: CAWSIRTGGYEKLFF. DNA for the CDR3: TGTGCCTGGAGTATACGGACAGGGGGATATGAAAAACTGTTTTTT.

This clonotype was counted between two and nine times. The chain has TRBV14 and TRBJ2-1; D perhaps matches TRBD2 (5 bases). There are 12 residues in the CDR3. Germline V gene data show CDR1 as SGHDN and CDR2 as FVKESK. The ends were cut back, 4 bases at V and 12 bases at J, with 13 bases in the middle. Here the CDR3 reads CASSLSITRQFF. CDR3 DNA: TGTGCCAGCAGCCTCTCTATAACTAGGCAGTTCTTC.

This clonotype was picked up many times. The V and J genes are TRBV3-1 and TRBJ2-7; 9 bases line up with TRBD1. Germline V gives CDR1 LGHDT, CDR2 YNNKEL (reference sequence). CDR3 length: 13 residues. V was clipped by 6 bases and J by 0 bases; unmatched bases: 0. CDR3 sequence: CASRTGGSYEQYF. CDR3 DNA sequence: TGTGCCAGCAGGACAGGGGGCTCCTACGAGCAGTACTTC.

This clonotype was counted at least ten times. The gene calls are TRBV28 and TRBJ2-1; 8 bases map to TRBD2. Per the germline V gene, CDR1 is MDHEN and CDR2 is SYDVKM. Trimming cost V 7 bases and J 2 bases; bases outside gene matches: 4. The CDR3 is made up of 14 amino acids. As DNA, the CDR3 is TGTGCCAGCATTCCCGGGGGGGCCTACAATGAGCAGTTCTTC. This encodes CASIPGGAYNEQFF.

The chain combines TRBV27 with TRBJ2-7; D might be TRBD1 (6 bases). The germline CDR1 and CDR2 sequences are MNHEY and SMNVEV (reference sequence). The CDR3 runs 12 residues. V lost 6 bases to trimming and J lost 10 bases, with 16 bases between them. The CDR3 coding sequence is TGTGCCAGCAGCCCTGGTGGGGGCCGACAGTACTTC. Translated: CASSPGGGRQYF.

This clonotype showed up many times. The chain is built from TRBV4-1 and TRBJ2-5; D is uncertain. The CDR3 contains 12 residues. V shed 4 bases and J shed 4 bases, with 7 bases lying between them. CDR1 is MGHRA, CDR2 YSYEKL, per germline. CDR3 nucleotide sequence: TGCGCCAGCAGCCGAGTTGGAGAGACCCAGTACTTC. Amino acid sequence: CASSRVGETQYF.

The CDR3 loop reads CASSVQGRTDTQYF. The CDR3 region has the DNA TGTGCCAGCAGTGTACAGGGGAGGACGGATACGCAGTATTTT. This rearrangement joins TRBV2 to TRBJ2-3, with D perhaps matching TRBD1 (7 bases). V was shortened by 4 bases and J by 6 bases, with 14 bases between the two germline ends. In germline, CDR1 is SNHLY, CDR2 FYNNEI. The CDR3 loop spans 14 amino acids.

This clonotype was seen repeatedly, ten times or more. This chain connects TRBV5-1 to TRBJ2-7; D remains ambiguous. This CDR3 has 13 amino acids. Trimming took off 1 base at V and 5 bases at J, with 10 bases between the two ends. Germline V gives CDR1 SGHRS, CDR2 YFSETQ. Written as DNA, the CDR3 is TGCGCCAGCAGCTTGTATGAGGAAAACGAGCAGTACTTC. Its translation is CASSLYEENEQYF.